This T cell receptor beta chain was recovered during a study of blood T cell repertoires in COVID-19. Across the whole study: Samples representing acute and convalescent COVID-19 were sourced from the United States, Italy and Spain. PBMCs, B-cell-depleted T cells, or T cells were the source of the cDNA or gDNA that made up the material.

There are 13 residues in the CDR3. Trimming stripped 4 bases from V and 4 bases from J, with 8 bases between. CDR1 and CDR2 (germline): LNHDA, SQIVND (reference sequence). This clone has only one observation. Under the authors' procedure: Amplifying reference gene primers gave estimates of nucleated cell counts. TCRdb's copy holds only in-frame clones and misses some; the assay was immunoSEQ multiplex PCR. V and J calls and clone size follow that table, whereas D and trimming were derived from the DNA. The sample has under 70,000 clones; over 75% are singletons. The TCR was taken from a man aged 60 to 69 with acute or convalescent COVID-19. Sample: peripheral blood. The chain joins TRBV19 to TRBJ1-5; D remains unclear. CDR3: CASSTGVNQPQHF. The CDR3 region has the DNA TGTGCCAGTAGTACTGGAGTAAATCAGCCCCAGCATTTT.